Here is one TCR beta chain with its context. The data originate from a study of blood T cell repertoires in COVID-19. The CDR3 spans 14 residues. V was clipped by 7 bases and J by 2 bases; unmatched bases: 7. In germline, CDR1 is MNHNY, CDR2 SVGAGI (reference sequence). Profiled with immunoSEQ multiplex PCR; TCRdb holds only in-frame clones, not every one. This sample has around 25,000 clones, with approximately 77% found just once. The chain is built from TRBV6-6 and TRBJ1-2; 7 positions match TRBD1. The sequence was obtained from an elderly man with active or convalescent COVID-19. The sample consisted of peripheral blood. DNA of the CDR3: TGTGCCAGCAATGTGCCGGGACAGAACTATGGCTACACCTTC. Encoded protein: CASNVPGQNYGYTF.